This T cell receptor (beta chain) was sequenced in a study of T cells in localized non-small cell lung cancer. Overall study results and limits: Heterogeneity cannot be ruled out, as sequencing used one tumor region only. The highest T cell clonality was in uninvolved adjacent lung, above tumor. Paired adjacent lung recovered a median roughly 50 of the top 100 tumor clones. Longer overall survival was associated with a higher density of T cells in the blood.

On this clone itself: Its target is unknown.

Germline V gives CDR1 SGHNT, CDR2 YENEEA. The CDR3 has 15 residues. Trimming removed 1 base at V and 0 bases at J, with 8 bases between. The assay was immunoSEQ multiplex PCR, and TCRdb's table has in-frame clones only and misses some. The table lists nearly 25,000 clones, more than 90% of them singletons. This material consisted of peripheral blood, taken before any cancer treatment. The sequence derives from a man aged 40 to 69 with stage III squamous cell lung carcinoma. The genes are TRBV11-3 and TRBJ2-3, with D tentatively TRBD2 (5 bases). CDR3 sequence reads: CASSLGGLSTDTQYF. The DNA of the CDR3 is TGTGCCAGCAGCTTAGGCGGACTCAGCACAGATACGCAGTATTTT.